This passage covers 14 T cell receptor beta chains from one sample sequenced in a study of graft-versus-host responses after intestinal transplantation. Their antigen targets remain unknown. TCRdb's copy holds only in-frame clones and misses some; the assay was immunoSEQ multiplex PCR. The repertoire includes roughly 100,000 clones, about 90% of them detected once, and 0.069% sits in the top ten. The sample here was unstimulated CD8+ T cells sorted from spleen or lymph node cells, taken before transplant. These TCRs come from a human donor who was the organ donor for an intestinal transplant.

The rearrangement joins TRBV19 to TRBJ2-7, with 11 bases matching TRBD1. Germline V gene sequence: CDR1 LNHDA, CDR2 SQIVND (reference sequence). Trimming cost V 5 bases and J 3 bases; bases outside gene matches: 3. CDR3 size: 14 residues. CDR3 bases: TGTGCCAGTAGTGCCGGGACAGGGGGCTACGAGCAGTACTTC. Its protein product is CASSAGTGGYEQYF.

The J gene is TRBJ2-2, the V gene TRBV6-6, with 8 bases matching TRBD2. Germline CDR1 MNHNY, CDR2 SVGAGI (reference sequence). CDR3 length: 15 residues. The trim removed 6 bases at V and 4 bases at J, leaving 7 bases unmatched. The CDR3 region is CASRQFGGVTGELFF. The CDR3 coding sequence is TGTGCCAGCAGACAATTCGGGGGGGTCACCGGGGAGCTGTTTTTT.

The chain employs TRBV21-1 and TRBJ1-6; the table's TRBD1 call for D was not verified on the DNA. TRBV21-1 is noted as a pseudogene. The CDR3 totals 18 residues. This CDR3 is CASSMNRDRFSYNSPLHF. CDR3 nucleotides: TGTGCCAGCAGCATGAACCGGGACAGATTCTCCTATAATTCACCCCTCCACTTT.

This chain uses TRBV7-9 with TRBJ2-4; the D gene is possibly TRBD2 (6 bases). Germline V gene lookup returns CDR1 SEHNR and CDR2 FQNEAQ (reference sequence). The CDR3 contains 16 residues. The V and J ends lost 0 bases and 8 bases respectively, with 17 bases between them. The CDR3 DNA is TGTGCCAGCAGCTTAGCGTCGGGGGAGGATCTGTACATTCAGTACTTC. Its protein is CASSLASGEDLYIQYF.

This chain uses TRBV5-1 with TRBJ1-2; possibly TRBD1 for D (6 bases). Per the germline V gene, CDR1 is SGHRS and CDR2 is YFSETQ. The V and J ends lost 7 bases and 4 bases respectively, with 20 bases between them. This CDR3 has 15 amino acids. CDR3 loop: CASQPQGNLGYGYTF. DNA for the CDR3: TGCGCCAGCCAGCCACAGGGTAACTTGGGCTATGGCTACACCTTC.

A single count supports this clone. The gene calls are TRBV5-6 and TRBJ2-7; the D gene is possibly TRBD1 (6 bases). V lost 0 bases, J lost 3 bases, and 22 bases lay in between. Germline CDR1 SGHDT, CDR2 YYEEEE. The CDR3 spans 18 residues. CDR3 residues: CASSLGGSTGHLNYEQYF. The CDR3 DNA reads as TGTGCCAGCAGCTTGGGGGGTTCTACGGGACACCTTAACTACGAGCAGTACTTC.

The V call is TRBV5-1, the J call TRBJ2-2; tentatively, D is TRBD1 (5 bases). The germline CDR1 and CDR2 sequences are SGHRS and YFSETQ. The V and J ends lost 0 bases and 2 bases respectively, with 8 bases between them. The length of the CDR3 is 15 residues. CDR3 sequence: CASSLAQANTGELFF. In DNA form, the CDR3 reads TGCGCCAGCAGCTTGGCACAGGCTAACACCGGGGAGCTGTTTTTT.

This chain connects TRBV9 to TRBJ2-7; D possibly corresponds to TRBD2 (5 bases). The CDR3 consists of 13 residues. Trimming stripped 3 bases from V and 5 bases from J, with 12 bases between. Germline-derived CDR1 and CDR2 are SGDLS and YYNGEE. This chain's CDR3 is CASSDGPGNEQYF. For the CDR3, the DNA is TGTGCCAGCAGCGATGGGCCGGGAAACGAGCAGTACTTC.

This clone appeared a single time. V is TRBV6-1 and J is TRBJ2-7; D unresolved. Germline V gene sequence: CDR1 MNHNS, CDR2 SASEGT. CDR3 length: 12 amino acids. V lost 5 bases and J lost 4, with 9 bases in between. The CDR3 protein is CASSHGIYEQYF. CDR3 nucleotide sequence: TGTGCCAGCAGTCACGGTATTTACGAGCAGTACTTC.

The chain is built from TRBV2 and TRBJ1-1, with D perhaps matching TRBD1 (5 bases). The CDR3 runs 16 residues. Germline V lookup: CDR1 SNHLY, CDR2 FYNNEI. V was pared by 1 base and J by 0 bases, with 12 bases between. The CDR3 region is CASSEGAGMMNTEAFF. CDR3 DNA: TGTGCCAGCAGTGAAGGGGCAGGGATGATGAACACTGAAGCTTTCTTT.

The genes are TRBV9 and TRBJ2-1; the match to TRBD2 covers 10 bases. V gave up 1 base and J gave up 4 bases; unmatched junction bases: 2. The CDR3 extends over 15 amino acids. CDR1 is SGDLS, CDR2 YYNGEE, per germline. The CDR3 DNA reads as TGTGCCAGCAGCGTAAGCGGGAGGGATTACAATGAGCAGTTCTTC. As protein: CASSVSGRDYNEQFF.

The J gene is TRBJ1-4, the V gene TRBV11-3, with D perhaps matching TRBD1 (6 bases). The CDR3 totals 17 residues. Germline CDR1 reads SGHNT; CDR2 reads YENEEA. The ends were cut back, 5 bases at V and 4 bases at J, with 20 bases in the middle. CDR3: CASSRIETGIGNEKLFF. DNA for the CDR3: TGTGCCAGCAGCCGAATCGAAACAGGGATCGGTAATGAAAAACTGTTTTTT.

CDR3 DNA sequence: TGTGCCAGCAGCTTATCCGTTCAGGGGTCCTATGGCTACACCTTC. Amino acid sequence: CASSLSVQGSYGYTF. V is TRBV7-9 and J is TRBJ1-2; D might be TRBD1 (6 bases). The V gene's germline CDR1 is SEHNR and CDR2 FQNEAQ (reference sequence). The CDR3 is 15 amino acids. With 2 bases removed from V and 4 bases from J, the gap between germline ends came to 14 bases.

The chain links TRBV10-2 to TRBJ1-3; tentatively, D is TRBD1 (5 bases). The CDR3 length is 16 residues. In germline, CDR1 is WSHSY, CDR2 SAAADI. The V end was cut by 3 bases, the J end by 0 bases, with 12 bases between. The CDR3 DNA sequence: TGCGCCAGCAGTGACCGTACAGGAATCTCTGGAAACACCATATATTTT. Its translation: CASSDRTGISGNTIYF.